What follows are 8 T cell receptor beta chains derived from one specimen sequenced in a study of PD-1 blockade in classical Hodgkin lymphoma. All patients relapsed after autologous stem cell transplantation, and brentuximab vedotin exposure varied. Repertoires were generated with immunoSEQ multiplex PCR, while TCRdb's copy carries only in-frame clones and drops some. Of 41,000 or so clones listed, around three quarters are singletons. Here the sequenced sample was peripheral blood mononuclear cells (PBMCs), taken at baseline. The origin of the receptors is a human donor with classical Hodgkin lymphoma.

This chain joins TRBV19 and TRBJ2-1, with unresolved D. Trimming took 6 bases from V and 0 from J, leaving 6 bases between them. The CDR3 runs to 13 residues. Germline CDR1 reads LNHDA; CDR2 reads SQIVND (reference sequence). The CDR3 coding sequence is TGTGCCAGTAGCAGATCCTCCTACAATGAGCAGTTCTTC. It yields the protein CASSRSSYNEQFF.

The chain is built from TRBV30 and TRBJ1-5; 9 bases match TRBD1. V was pared by 3 bases and J by 4 bases, with 4 bases of the junction left unmatched. This CDR3 is built from 14 residues. Germline loops: CDR1 GTSNPN, CDR2 SVGIG (reference sequence). The CDR3 DNA reads as TGTGCCTGGAGAGGGGACAGGGTGAATCAGCCCCAGCATTTT. Translating it yields CAWRGDRVNQPQHF.

This clone was counted a few times. The chain carries TRBV29-1 and TRBJ1-1; D remains unclear. CDR3 length: 13 amino acids. Deletions cut 5 bases from V and 1 base from J, with 11 bases between. In germline, CDR1 is SQVTM, CDR2 ANQGSEA. CDR3 nucleotides: TGCAGCGTTACGATGCAGACGAACACTGAAGCTTTCTTT. The encoded protein is CSVTMQTNTEAFF.

In this sample, this clone turned up many times. This chain links TRBV6-1 with TRBJ1-5, with 7 bases aligning to TRBD1. This CDR3 has 15 residues. Germline values: CDR1 MNHNS, CDR2 SASEGT. V lost 6 bases and J lost 6; bases outside the gene matches: 11. CDR3 DNA: TGTGCCAGCAGGACAAACCGGGACAGTGGTCAGCCCCAGCATTTT. Translation: CASRTNRDSGQPQHF.

This rearrangement joins TRBV4-2 to TRBJ1-4; 9 bases align to TRBD1. The CDR3 consists of 17 residues. The ends lost 5 bases at V and 0 bases at J; junction bases unmatched: 7. CDR1 is LGHNA, CDR2 YNFKEQ, per germline. CDR3 sequence reads: CASSIRTGAATNEKLFF. CDR3 in DNA: TGTGCCAGCAGCATTCGGACAGGGGCAGCAACTAATGAAAAACTGTTTTTT.

The V gene is TRBV6-6, the J gene TRBJ2-7; D not certain. Trimming pared 2 bases from V and 0 bases from J, leaving 8 bases between. The CDR3 has 14 amino acids. The germline V gene has CDR1 MNHNY and CDR2 SVGAGI (reference sequence). The CDR3 is CASSYSGDSYEQYF. The CDR3 region has the DNA TGTGCCAGCAGTTACAGTGGGGACTCCTACGAGCAGTACTTC.

The gene calls are TRBV29-1 and TRBJ2-3, with 11 bases fitting TRBD2. The CDR3 has 13 residues. Germline-derived CDR1 and CDR2 are SQVTM and ANQGSEA. The ends lost 8 bases at V and 6 bases at J; junction bases unmatched: 7. CDR3 sequence: CSLRSSGGDTQYF. Here the CDR3 DNA reads TGCAGCCTAAGGTCTAGCGGGGGGGATACGCAGTATTTT.

V is TRBV28 and J is TRBJ2-7; 7 nucleotides align to TRBD2. The germline V gene encodes CDR1 MDHEN and CDR2 SYDVKM. After removal of 8 bases from V and 2 bases from J, the junction contained 6 bases not matched to a gene. CDR3 size: 13 residues. This chain's CDR3 is CASLSGTTYEQYF. The CDR3 DNA reads TGTGCCAGCCTGAGCGGGACCACCTACGAGCAGTACTTC.